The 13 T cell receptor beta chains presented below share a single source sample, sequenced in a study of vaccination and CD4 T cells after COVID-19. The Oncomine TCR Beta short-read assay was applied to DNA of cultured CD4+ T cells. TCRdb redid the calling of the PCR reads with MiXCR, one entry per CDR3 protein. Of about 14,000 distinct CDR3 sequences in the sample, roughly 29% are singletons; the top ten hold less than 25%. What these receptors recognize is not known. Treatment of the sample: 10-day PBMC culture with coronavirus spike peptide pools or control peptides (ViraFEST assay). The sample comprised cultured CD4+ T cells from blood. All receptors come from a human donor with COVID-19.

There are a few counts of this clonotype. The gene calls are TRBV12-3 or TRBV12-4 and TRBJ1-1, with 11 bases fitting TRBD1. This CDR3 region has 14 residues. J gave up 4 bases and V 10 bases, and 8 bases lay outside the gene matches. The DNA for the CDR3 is TGTGCCATCAAAACGGGGACAGGGGGCACTGAAGCTTTCTTT. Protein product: CAIKTGTGGTEAFF.

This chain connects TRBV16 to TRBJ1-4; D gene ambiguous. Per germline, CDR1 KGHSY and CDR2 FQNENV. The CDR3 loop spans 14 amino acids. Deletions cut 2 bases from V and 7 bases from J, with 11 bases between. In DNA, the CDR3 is TGTGCCAGCAGCCAAGGTAGAGTCGGTGAAAAACTGTTTTTT. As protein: CASSQGRVGEKLFF. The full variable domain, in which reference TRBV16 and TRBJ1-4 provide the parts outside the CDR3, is GEEVAQTPKHLVRGEGQKAKLYCAPIKGHSYVFWYQQVLKNEFKFLISFQNENVFDETGMPKERFSAKCLPNSPCSLEIQATKLEDSAVYFCASSQGRVGEKLFFGSGTQLSVL.

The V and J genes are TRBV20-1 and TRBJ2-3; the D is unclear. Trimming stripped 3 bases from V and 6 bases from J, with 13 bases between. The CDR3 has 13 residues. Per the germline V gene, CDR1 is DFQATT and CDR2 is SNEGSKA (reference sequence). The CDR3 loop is CSASKPSRDTQYF. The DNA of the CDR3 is TGCAGTGCTAGCAAACCCAGCCGGGATACGCAGTATTTT.

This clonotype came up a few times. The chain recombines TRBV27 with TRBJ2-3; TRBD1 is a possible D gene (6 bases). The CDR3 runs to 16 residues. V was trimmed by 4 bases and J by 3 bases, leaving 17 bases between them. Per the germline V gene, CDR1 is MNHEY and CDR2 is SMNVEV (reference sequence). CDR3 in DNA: TGTGCCAGCAGTTCCTCGGGGACACGTCGGACAGATACGCAGTATTTT. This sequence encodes CASSSSGTRRTDTQYF.

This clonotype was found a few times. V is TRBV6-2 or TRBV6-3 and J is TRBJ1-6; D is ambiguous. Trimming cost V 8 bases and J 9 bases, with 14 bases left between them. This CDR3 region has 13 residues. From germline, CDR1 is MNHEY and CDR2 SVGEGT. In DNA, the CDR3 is TGTGCCAGCGAGGACCCGAAGGGTTCACCCCTCCACTTT. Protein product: CASEDPKGSPLHF.

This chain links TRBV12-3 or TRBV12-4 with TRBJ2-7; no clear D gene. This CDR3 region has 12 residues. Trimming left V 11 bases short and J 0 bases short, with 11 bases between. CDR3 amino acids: CASSRSSYEQYF. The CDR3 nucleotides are TGTGCCTCGAGCCGGAGCTCCTACGAGCAGTACTTC.

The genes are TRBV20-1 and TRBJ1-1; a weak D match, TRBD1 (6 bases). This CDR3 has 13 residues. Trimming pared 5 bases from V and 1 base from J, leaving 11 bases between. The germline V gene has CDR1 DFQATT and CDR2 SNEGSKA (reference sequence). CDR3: CSALRTANTEAFF. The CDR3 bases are TGCAGTGCTCTTAGGACAGCGAACACTGAAGCTTTCTTT.

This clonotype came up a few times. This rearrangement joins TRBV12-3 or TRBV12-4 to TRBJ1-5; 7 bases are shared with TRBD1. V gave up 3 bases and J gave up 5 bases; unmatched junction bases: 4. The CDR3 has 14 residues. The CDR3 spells CASSFSQGDQPQHF. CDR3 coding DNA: TGTGCCAGCAGTTTTTCCCAGGGGGATCAGCCCCAGCATTTT.

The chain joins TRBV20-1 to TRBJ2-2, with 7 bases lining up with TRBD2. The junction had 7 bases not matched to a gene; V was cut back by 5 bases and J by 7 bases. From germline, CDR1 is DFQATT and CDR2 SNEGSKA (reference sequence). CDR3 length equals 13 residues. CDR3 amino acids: CSARDYPGGELFF. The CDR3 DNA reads TGCAGTGCTCGGGACTATCCGGGCGGGGAGCTGTTTTTT.

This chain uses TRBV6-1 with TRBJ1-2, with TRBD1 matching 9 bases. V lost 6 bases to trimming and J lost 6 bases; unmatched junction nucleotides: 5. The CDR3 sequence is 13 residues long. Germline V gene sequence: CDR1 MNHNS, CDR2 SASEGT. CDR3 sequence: CASSRGQGNGYTF. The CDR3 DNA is TGTGCCAGCAGCCGGGGACAGGGTAATGGCTACACCTTC.

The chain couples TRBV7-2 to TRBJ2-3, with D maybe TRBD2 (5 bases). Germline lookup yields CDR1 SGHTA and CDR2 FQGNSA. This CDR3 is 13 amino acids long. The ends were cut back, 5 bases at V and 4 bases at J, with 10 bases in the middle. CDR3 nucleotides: TGTGCCAGCAGCACGGGTAGCGCAGATACGCAGTATTTT. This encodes CASSTGSADTQYF.

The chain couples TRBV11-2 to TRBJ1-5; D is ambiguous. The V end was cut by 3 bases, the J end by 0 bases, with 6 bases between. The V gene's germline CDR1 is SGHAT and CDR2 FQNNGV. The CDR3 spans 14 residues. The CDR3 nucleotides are TGTGCCAGCAGCTTCTCAGATAGCAATCAGCCCCAGCATTTT. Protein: CASSFSDSNQPQHF.

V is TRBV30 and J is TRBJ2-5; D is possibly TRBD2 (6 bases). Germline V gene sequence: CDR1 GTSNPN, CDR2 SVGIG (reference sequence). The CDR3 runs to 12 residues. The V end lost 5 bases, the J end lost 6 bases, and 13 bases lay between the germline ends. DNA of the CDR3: TGTGCCTGGGGGGGGATTGGACAGACCCAGTACTTC. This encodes CAWGGIGQTQYF.